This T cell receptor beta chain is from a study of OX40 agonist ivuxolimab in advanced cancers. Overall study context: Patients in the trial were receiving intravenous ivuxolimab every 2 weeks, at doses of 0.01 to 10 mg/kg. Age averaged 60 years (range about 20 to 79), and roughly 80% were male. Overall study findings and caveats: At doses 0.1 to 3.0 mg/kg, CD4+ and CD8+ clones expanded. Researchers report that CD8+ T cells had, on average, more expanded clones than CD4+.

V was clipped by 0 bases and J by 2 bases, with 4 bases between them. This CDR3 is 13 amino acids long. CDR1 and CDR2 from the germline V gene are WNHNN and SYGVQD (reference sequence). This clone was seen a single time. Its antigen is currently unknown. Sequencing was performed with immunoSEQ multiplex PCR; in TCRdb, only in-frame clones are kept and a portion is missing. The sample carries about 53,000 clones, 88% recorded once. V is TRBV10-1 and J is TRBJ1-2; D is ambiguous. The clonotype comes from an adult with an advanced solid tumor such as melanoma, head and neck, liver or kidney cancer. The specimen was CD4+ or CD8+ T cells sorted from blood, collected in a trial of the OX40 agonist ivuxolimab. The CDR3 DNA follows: TGCGCCAGCAGTGAGTCTGGCAACTATGGCTACACCTTC. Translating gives CASSESGNYGYTF.